One TCR beta chain is described in this entry. Its binding antigen is unknown. Base qualities are not provided; no much larger clone lies one nucleotide away. Ficoll-Paque density gradient centrifugation was used to isolate PBMCs. The source of the sample is a study of T-cell memory formation after mild COVID-19 (dated by TCRdb to the early 2020s). Regarding the study in general: TCR sequence clusters from the two donors were found to be largely donor specific. Longitudinal TCRalpha and TCRbeta repertoire sequencing tracked T-cell clones expanding and contracting after mild COVID-19 in two donors. The cohort was made up of two young adult volunteers, one female and one male, who were previously healthy. Broad study findings and their caveats: Clones that contracted from day 15 to 85 showed balanced CD4/CD8 phenotypes, whereas a second wave of clones that expanded from day 15 to 37 leaned towards CD4+. Some responding clones were detected in pre-infection memory, which suggested that pre-existing cross-reactive memory T cells had joined the SARS-CoV-2 response. Contracting CD4+ clones turned up mainly in the CM and EM memory subsets, whereas EMRA was where CD8+ clones were enriched. The second-wave clones that peaked on day 37 were not confirmed to be SARS-CoV-2 specific. The study covered only two mild cases, and larger cohorts including severe cases with pre-infection samples were considered necessary.

The listed sequencing device is Illumina NovaSeq 6000. cDNA libraries for TCRalpha and TCRbeta were prepared by 5'RACE using constant-segment primers, with sample barcodes and unique molecular identifiers added. RNA was extracted from every sample with Trizol reagent. Libraries were amplified in two PCR steps, with a second sample barcode and Illumina TruSeq adapters added in the second step. Sequencing of libraries was performed on an Illumina NovaSeq with 2 x 150 bp paired-end reads. Turning to the authors' computational methods: With migec v1.2.7, reads were demultiplexed and then collapsed into UMI-guided consensus sequences. Using mixcr v2.1.11, the UMI consensuses were aligned to TRA and TRB V and J templates and assembled into clonotypes. A clonotype was counted as expanded or contracted only when both edgeR and NoisET called the clonotype significant, with the noise models trained on biological replicates. For edgeR calls, the thresholds were a false discovery rate-adjusted p below 0.01 and a log2 fold-change of 1. As an exploratory analysis of dynamics, max-normalized trajectories of the 1000 most abundant clonotypes were examined by PCA with hierarchical clustering. Separately sequenced CD4+ and CD8+ repertoires were used to assign a CD4 or CD8 phenotype to each responding clone. The public sequencing data were trimmed at Q25 with fastp and processed into clonotypes with MiXCR by TCRdb, which kept only in-frame beta chains. Rows with a matching CDR3 protein are joined into one entry that keeps the most common DNA and genes. TCRdb's processing, not the authors', yielded these V and J calls. In this sample the table shows about 470,000 distinct CDR3 sequences, about 20% of which occur a single time. 12% of the sample goes to the ten largest clones.

The clonotype originates from an adult woman who had mild COVID-19 (a few samples of this study predate the infection). The sample titles of this study are shuffled in the database, so cell type and time point are left out; the donor was told from shared clones. Sequenced sample: PBMCs or a T cell subset sorted from them (not recorded which).

The bases are TGTGCCAGCAGTTTAGCCCCCCTTACCGGGCAGTATTTT. Its protein is CASSLAPLTGQYF. Recombination joined TRBV12-3 or TRBV12-4 with TRBJ2-3; the D gene remains uncertain. Taken from cysteine to phenylalanine, the CDR3 has 13 residues. CDR3 DNA is the only sequence kept; it has 39 bases, read in frame from the first base. V gives up 0 bases and J gives up 11 bases, and the segment between their germline ends measures 12 bases.